Listed below are T cell receptor beta chains from one sample, sequenced in a study of a mutant IDH1 vaccine in newly diagnosed glioma. Sequencing was performed with immunoSEQ multiplex PCR; in TCRdb, only in-frame clones are kept and a portion is missing. The table has about 32,000 clones, roughly 80% seen once; the top ten hold around 7%. Their specific antigens are unknown. The sequencing here drew on PBMCs, taken from a glioma patient whose treatment included an IDH1 peptide vaccine. All receptors derive from a woman younger than 30 with glioma. Each CDR3 is given with its conserved first and last residue.

v_call | cdr3_aa
TRBV4-2 | CASSQAWGGARTGELFF
TRBV7-9 | CASTKMGETQYF
TRBV25-1 | CASSDIKDGYTF
TRBV27 | CASSPGTVISNQPQHF
TRBV5-1 | CASSLRVGGYTF
TRBV4-3 | CASSPWTGTSGANVLTF
TRBV5-1 | CASSQGQLLDEQYF
TRBV6-4 | CASRRTVNEKLFF
TRBV6-1 | CASSELVRVQGYEQYF
TRBV5-1 | CASSFPRDRNEKLFF